This entry lists 19 T cell receptor beta chains sequenced from one sample in a study of blood T cell repertoires in COVID-19. The data were produced by immunoSEQ multiplex PCR, yet TCRdb's version contains in-frame clones alone and is incomplete. The table lists 200,000 or so clones, 70% to 90% of them singletons. The sequenced material came from peripheral blood. The receptors derive from a woman in her thirties or forties who had recovered from COVID-19.

This rearrangement joins TRBV3-1 (or the pseudogene TRBV3-2) to TRBJ2-7; TRBD2 matches at 7 bases. The CDR3 extends over 14 amino acids. V shed 4 bases, J shed 4 bases, and the junction held 7 bases outside the gene matches. Germline V gene sequence: CDR1 LGHDT, CDR2 YNNKEL (reference sequence). The CDR3 loop is CASSPRGGSYEQYF. DNA for the CDR3: TGTGCCAGCAGCCCTCGGGGCGGGAGTTACGAGCAGTACTTC.

This clone appeared once. V usage is TRBV10-3 and J usage is TRBJ2-3; tentatively, D is TRBD1 (6 bases). Germline V lookup: CDR1 ENHRY, CDR2 SYGVKD. The CDR3 spans 12 residues. This CDR3 is CAGAFSTDTQYF. The CDR3 coding sequence is TGTGCGGGGGCCTTTAGCACAGATACGCAGTATTTT.

The chain uses TRBV21-1 and TRBJ2-1; the D call of TRBD2 is as the table states it, not checked on the DNA. TRBV21-1 is labeled a pseudogene. This CDR3 spans 18 amino acids. CDR3 amino acids: CASSKFPPSGGPQGAQFF. The CDR3, as DNA: TGTGCCAGCAGCAAATTTCCCCCTAGCGGGGGTCCTCAAGGTGCGCAGTTCTTC.

The chain couples TRBV18 to TRBJ2-3; D perhaps matches TRBD1 (5 bases). The CDR3 runs to 14 residues. The germline V gene encodes CDR1 KGHSH and CDR2 LQKENI. V dropped 3 bases and J dropped 6 bases, with 13 bases sitting between them. CDR3 nucleotide sequence: TGTGCCAGCTCACCCAGAGCGACAGAGGATACGCAGTATTTT. It translates to CASSPRATEDTQYF.

This clone was picked up one time. The V and J genes are TRBV28 and TRBJ2-5; 8 bases are a match to TRBD1. The CDR3 totals 14 residues. CDR1 MDHEN and CDR2 SYDVKM come from the germline V gene. J was trimmed by 5 bases and V by 8 bases; bases with no gene match: 10. In DNA, the CDR3 is TGTGCCAGCGCGATAAGTACAGGGGGGGAGACCCAGTACTTC. Translating gives CASAISTGGETQYF.

The chain carries TRBV11-1 and TRBJ2-3; 10 nucleotides line up with TRBD2. The germline V gene encodes CDR1 SGHAT and CDR2 FQDESV (reference sequence). V lost 5 bases and J lost 5; bases outside the gene matches: 4. This CDR3 is 14 amino acids long. CDR3 amino acids: CASSHGLAEDTQYF. The CDR3 DNA is TGTGCCAGCAGCCATGGACTAGCGGAAGATACGCAGTATTTT.

The chain combines TRBV29-1 with TRBJ1-5, with D possibly TRBD1 on 5 matching bases. Trimming took off 6 bases at V and 7 bases at J, with 10 bases between the two ends. The germline V gene encodes CDR1 SQVTM and CDR2 ANQGSEA. The CDR3 length is 11 residues. The CDR3 protein is CSVGEGQPQHF. The CDR3 coding sequence is TGCAGCGTCGGGGAGGGGCAGCCCCAGCATTTT.

The chain uses TRBV6-2 or TRBV6-3 and TRBJ2-1, with TRBD2 as a possible D gene (5 bases). The CDR3 is made up of 13 amino acids. Trimming removed 0 bases from V and 5 bases from J, with 5 bases in between. Germline CDR1 MNHEY, CDR2 SVGEGT. The CDR3 sequence is CASSYSLDNEQFF. In DNA form, the CDR3 reads TGTGCCAGCAGTTACTCACTAGACAATGAGCAGTTCTTC.

V and J are TRBV1 and TRBJ2-2; the table's D call of TRBD1 was not tested on the DNA. TRBV1 is a pseudogene segment. CDR3 length: 13 amino acids. The CDR3 spells CTSSLARAGELFF. DNA of the CDR3: TGCACCAGCAGCCTAGCCAGGGCCGGGGAGCTGTTTTTT.

This rearrangement joins TRBV19 to TRBJ1-5; 7 bases align to TRBD1. The germline V gene encodes CDR1 LNHDA and CDR2 SQIVND (reference sequence). The CDR3 contains 18 residues. V trimming: 3 bases; J trimming: 0 bases; junction bases outside the gene matches: 11. This chain's CDR3 is CASSMLPGQRYSNQPQHF. DNA of the CDR3: TGTGCCAGTAGTATGCTTCCGGGACAGAGATATAGCAATCAGCCCCAGCATTTT. The entire variable domain, with the rest obtained from reference TRBV19 and TRBJ1-5, is as follows: DGGITQSPKYLFRKEGQNVTLSCEQNLNHDAMYWYRQDPGQGLRLIYYSQIVNDFQKGDIAEGYSVSREKKESFPLTVTSAQKNPTAFYLCASSMLPGQRYSNQPQHFGDGTRLSIL.

This clone was counted only a few times. This sequence joins TRBV7-9 and TRBJ1-3; weak D call: TRBD1 (6 bases). The germline V gene has CDR1 SEHNR and CDR2 FQNEAQ (reference sequence). Trimming removed 4 bases at V and 9 bases at J, with 13 bases between. This CDR3 is built from 13 residues. The chain's CDR3 is CASSSRGGGTIYF. For the CDR3, the DNA is TGTGCCAGCAGCTCCCGAGGGGGGGGCACCATATATTTT.

This clone appeared once. The V and J genes are TRBV24-1 and TRBJ2-5; TRBD2 matches at 12 bases. Trimming at V came to 5 bases and at J to 5 bases, leaving 11 bases not matched to a gene. The CDR3 spans 17 residues. Germline V gene data show CDR1 as KGHDR and CDR2 as SFDVKD. The CDR3 nucleotides read TGTGCCACCAGTGCCCAGACTAGCGGGAGTACGGGTGAGACCCAGTACTTC. Translating gives CATSAQTSGSTGETQYF.

The rearrangement joins TRBV3-1 (or the pseudogene TRBV3-2) to TRBJ2-1, with 9 positions matching TRBD1. The trim removed 4 bases at V and 6 bases at J, leaving 10 bases unmatched. Per germline, CDR1 LGHDT and CDR2 YNNKEL (reference sequence). The CDR3 sequence is 16 residues long. The CDR3 reads CASSRSDRGVRNEQFF. In DNA form, the CDR3 reads TGTGCCAGCAGCCGAAGTGACAGGGGGGTTCGCAATGAGCAGTTCTTC.

The rearrangement joins TRBV5-1 to TRBJ2-5, with D possibly TRBD1 on 6 matching bases. V was clipped by 4 bases and J by 5 bases, with 15 bases between them. Per the germline V gene, CDR1 is SGHRS and CDR2 is YFSETQ. CDR3 length: 14 amino acids. The CDR3 region is CASSPGTLGETQYF. The CDR3 DNA is TGCGCCAGCAGCCCAGGGACATTGGGGGAGACCCAGTACTTC.

The chain links TRBV18 to TRBJ1-2; TRBD1 aligns across 10 bases. V trimming: 3 bases; J trimming: 3 bases; junction bases outside the gene matches: 7. Germline CDR1 KGHSH, CDR2 LQKENI. The CDR3 length is 16 residues. CDR3 nucleotides: TGTGCCAGCTCACCCGGGACAGGGGACCTTCACTATGGCTACACCTTC. Its translation is CASSPGTGDLHYGYTF.

The chain links TRBV9 to TRBJ2-3, with 7 nucleotides matching TRBD2. The CDR3 runs 16 residues. The trim removed 1 base at V and 2 bases at J, leaving 7 bases unmatched. Germline values: CDR1 SGDLS, CDR2 YYNGEE. Here the CDR3 DNA reads TGTGCCAGCAGCGTATTGTCGGGAGGAATCACAGATACGCAGTATTTT. Protein product: CASSVLSGGITDTQYF.

This clone was counted only a few times. The genes are TRBV6-2 or TRBV6-3 and TRBJ2-7; 10 nucleotides line up with TRBD1. CDR3 length: 16 amino acids. CDR1 is MNHEY, CDR2 SVGEGT, per germline. J was trimmed by 6 bases and V by 5 bases; bases with no gene match: 13. CDR3 residues: CASSTSPGQGTGEQYF. As DNA, the CDR3 is TGTGCCAGCAGTACCTCCCCGGGACAGGGGACGGGCGAGCAGTACTTC.

The genes are TRBV7-9 and TRBJ2-7; unclear D gene. Germline V lookup: CDR1 SEHNR, CDR2 FQNEAQ (reference sequence). The CDR3 loop spans 14 amino acids. Deletions cut 7 bases from V and 2 bases from J, with 15 bases between. The CDR3 loop is CASTGPPSPYEQYF. In nucleotides, the CDR3 is TGTGCCAGCACCGGGCCACCATCCCCCTACGAGCAGTACTTC.

This chain connects TRBV30 to TRBJ1-1; D is undetermined. V gave up 5 bases and J gave up 3 bases, with 4 bases separating them. CDR1 is GTSNPN, CDR2 SVGIG, per germline (reference sequence). This CDR3 is built from 10 residues. CDR3 residues: CAWSYTEAFF. The DNA of the CDR3 is TGTGCCTGGTCTTACACTGAAGCTTTCTTT. Looking up the rest from reference TRBV30 and TRBJ1-1 gives the full variable domain: SQTIHQWPATLVQPVGSPLSLECTVEGTSNPNLYWYRQAAGRGLQLLFYSVGIGQISSEVPQNLSASRPQDRQFILSSKKLLLSDSGFYLCAWSYTEAFFGQGTRLTVV.